This T cell receptor beta chain was identified in a study of cytomegalovirus exposure and HLA in healthy donors. Study summary: Falling in the Caucasian-associated ancestry cluster were 65% to 90% of under 500 genotyped donors. Study-wide results and limits: The analysis excluded some indistinguishable V segments, including TRBV6-2 and TRBV6-3. An ancestry cluster, one associated with Asian ancestry, reportedly showed fewer N-insertions than the approximately 670-donor mean in a later analysis. About 87% or about 30% of the time was how often most TCR beta V segments were productive, according to an earlier analysis.

Primers: 60 Vbeta forward and 13 Jbeta reverse. Clones were sequenced by immunoSEQ multiplex PCR, and TCRdb holds only the in-frame ones, with some missing. The sample includes about 180,000 clones, approximately 84% of them seen just once. Worth noting for this clone: Antigen: not known.

V dropped 2 bases and J dropped 7; count of bases not matched to a gene: 7. This CDR3 is 14 amino acids long. The germline V gene has CDR1 SGHRS and CDR2 YFSETQ. The sequenced sample consisted of PBMCs. The chain employs TRBV5-1 and TRBJ2-7, with 9 bases lining up with TRBD1. The receptor's source is a girl aged 10 to 17 in good health and CMV-seropositive. The CDR3 spells CASSFRQGGGEQYF. CDR3 coding DNA: TGCGCCAGCAGCTTTCGACAGGGGGGCGGGGAGCAGTACTTC.